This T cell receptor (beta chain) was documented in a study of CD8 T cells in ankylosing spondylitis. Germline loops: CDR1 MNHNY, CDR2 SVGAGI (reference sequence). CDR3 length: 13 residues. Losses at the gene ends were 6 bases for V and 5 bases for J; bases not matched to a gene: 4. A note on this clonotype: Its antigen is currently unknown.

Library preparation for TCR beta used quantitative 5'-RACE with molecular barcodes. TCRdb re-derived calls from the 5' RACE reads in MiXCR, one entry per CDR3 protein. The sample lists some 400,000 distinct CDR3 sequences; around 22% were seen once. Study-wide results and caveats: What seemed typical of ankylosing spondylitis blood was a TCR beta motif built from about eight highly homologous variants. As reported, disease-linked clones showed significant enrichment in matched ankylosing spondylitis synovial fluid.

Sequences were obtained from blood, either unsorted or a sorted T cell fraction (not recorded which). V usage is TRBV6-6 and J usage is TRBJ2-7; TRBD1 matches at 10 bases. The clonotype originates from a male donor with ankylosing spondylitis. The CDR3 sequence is CASRPTGGDEQYF. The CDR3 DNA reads TGTGCCAGCAGACCGACAGGGGGCGACGAGCAGTACTTC.